The rows below give T cell receptor beta chains drawn from one sample of a study of PD-1 blockade in mismatch repair-deficient tumors. TCRdb's table, derived via immunoSEQ multiplex PCR, lists solely in-frame clones and lacks some. The sample has roughly 15,000 clones, roughly four fifths seen once; the top ten hold around 3.3%. The material sequenced was PBMCs, taken 4 weeks after starting pembrolizumab. These receptors were obtained from an adult with mismatch repair-deficient cancer. The CDR3 runs from the conserved cysteine through the conserved F or W. The D gene is left open where the match is weak. Part of the rows lack a size; the others show once, few, many or a class for expanded clones.

d_gene	v_gene	j_gene	abundance	CDR3aa	CDR3nt
.	TRBV5-1	TRBJ2-1	.	CASSLEASSDEQFF	TGCGCCAGCAGCTTGGAGGCTAGCTCGGATGAGCAGTTCTTC
TRBD2	TRBV2	TRBJ2-2	.	CASSDPAGAPGGELFF	TGTGCCAGCAGTGATCCGGCGGGAGCTCCGGGCGGGGAGCTGTTTTTT
.	TRBV5-1	TRBJ2-7	.	CASSFTGSEQYF	TGCGCCAGCAGCTTTACAGGGAGCGAGCAGTACTTC
.	TRBV2	TRBJ1-1	.	CARQGNTEAFF	TGTGCCAGACAGGGGAACACTGAAGCTTTCTTT
TRBD1	TRBV5-1	TRBJ2-7	.	CASRVRDRGSYEQYF	TGCGCCAGCAGAGTCCGGGACAGGGGTTCCTACGAGCAGTACTTC
TRBD1	TRBV5-1	TRBJ2-5	once	CASSLAGQGSEETQYF	TGCGCCAGCAGCTTGGCCGGACAGGGGAGCGAAGAGACCCAGTACTTC
.	TRBV7-9	TRBJ2-3	.	CASSLLGASKSDTQYF	TGTGCCAGCAGCTTACTGGGGGCTAGCAAATCGGATACGCAGTATTTT
.	TRBV10-1	TRBJ1-3	once	CASSAPQGDAFWRGNTIYF	TGCGCCAGCAGTGCCCCGCAGGGTGACGCTTTTTGGCGTGGAAACACCATATATTTT
.	TRBV18	TRBJ2-4	.	CASSTGRDAKNIQYF	TGTGCCAGCTCAACTGGACGGGATGCCAAAAACATTCAGTACTTC
.	TRBV6-1	TRBJ1-2	.	CASTGGARTYGYTF	TGTGCCAGCACGGGGGGGGCGAGAACCTATGGCTACACCTTC
TRBD2	TRBV27	TRBJ2-3	.	CASSLYSGSSTDTQYF	TGTGCCAGCAGTTTATACAGCGGGAGTTCTACAGATACGCAGTATTTT
.	TRBV9	TRBJ2-1	.	CASSRDTYNEQFF	TGTGCCAGCAGCAGGGACACCTACAATGAGCAGTTCTTC
.	TRBV19	TRBJ2-1	.	CASSPLADHNEQFF	TGTGCCAGTAGTCCATTAGCGGACCACAATGAGCAGTTCTTC
.	TRBV28	TRBJ2-7	.	CASSPGLLLYEQYF	TGTGCCAGCAGTCCCGGACTCCTACTCTACGAGCAGTACTTC
.	TRBV5-4	TRBJ2-7	.	CASSTKTGSSYEQYF	TGTGCCAGCAGCACCAAGACAGGTAGCTCCTACGAGCAGTACTTC
.	TRBV19	TRBJ2-2	.	CASSIRLELFF	TGTGCCAGTAGTATACGGTTAGAGCTGTTTTTT
TRBD2	TRBV4-1	TRBJ2-2	.	CASSQEREGWELFF	TGCGCCAGCAGCCAAGAGCGGGAGGGGTGGGAGCTGTTTTTT
.	TRBV2	TRBJ1-1	.	CASIYRDMNTEAFF	TGTGCCAGCATTTACAGGGATATGAACACTGAAGCTTTCTTT
TRBD2	TRBV5-6	TRBJ2-5	.	CASSRLAGVETQYF	TGTGCCAGCAGCCGGCTAGCGGGAGTAGAGACCCAGTACTTC
TRBD1	TRBV6-6	TRBJ2-7	.	CATARQGDYEQYF	TGTGCCACCGCTAGGCAGGGGGACTACGAGCAGTACTTC
TRBD1	TRBV29-1	TRBJ2-7	.	CSARQGASYEQYF	TGCAGCGCCCGACAGGGGGCATCCTACGAGCAGTACTTC
.	TRBV6-1	TRBJ1-2	.	CASSEARRGSYTF	TGTGCCAGCAGTGAAGCGCGAAGGGGGAGCTACACCTTC
.	TRBV27	TRBJ1-6	.	CASSPYINSPLHF	TGTGCCAGCAGTCCTTACATAAATTCACCCCTCCACTTT
.	TRBV5-7	TRBJ2-7	.	CASSLADLSYEQYF	TGTGCCAGCAGCTTGGCCGACTTGTCCTACGAGCAGTACTTC
TRBD1	TRBV5-6	TRBJ1-2	once	CASSIGTGSLGYTF	TGTGCCAGCAGCATCGGGACAGGGAGTCTTGGCTACACCTTC
.	TRBV6-4	TRBJ2-3	.	CASSERATRATDTQYF	TGTGCCAGCAGTGAAAGAGCGACGAGGGCCACAGATACGCAGTATTTT
TRBD1	TRBV6-7	TRBJ1-1	.	CASSEQGATEAFF	TGTGCCAGCAGTGAACAGGGGGCGACTGAAGCTTTCTTT
.	TRBV6-1	TRBJ1-4	.	CASSEAGRATNEKLFF	TGTGCCAGCAGTGAAGCTGGGAGGGCAACTAATGAAAAACTGTTTTTT
.	TRBV27	TRBJ2-7	.	CASSSPGHISYEQYF	TGTGCCAGCAGTTCGCCGGGACACATATCCTACGAGCAGTACTTC
.	TRBV7-9	TRBJ2-1	.	CASSLDTGGAQFF	TGTGCCAGCAGCTTAGATACAGGGGGGGCGCAGTTCTTC
.	TRBV2	TRBJ2-5	.	CASSEAKRVGETQYF	TGTGCCAGCAGTGAGGCAAAGCGGGTGGGGGAGACCCAGTACTTC
.	TRBV19	TRBJ2-7	.	CASSAGTGGYEQYF	TGTGCCAGTAGTGCCGGGACTGGGGGCTACGAGCAGTACTTC
.	TRBV9	TRBJ2-3	.	CASSGSSGTDTQYF	TGTGCCAGCAGCGGGTCTAGCGGCACAGATACGCAGTATTTT
TRBD2	TRBV7-9	TRBJ2-7	.	CASSFGGLVTYEQYF	TGTGCCAGCAGTTTTGGGGGACTAGTCACCTACGAGCAGTACTTC
TRBD1	TRBV28	TRBJ1-1	.	CASSPGGRRTEAFF	TGTGCCAGCAGTCCAGGGGGTCGGCGGACTGAAGCTTTCTTT
TRBD1	TRBV7-3	TRBJ1-1	.	CASSANTGDTEAFF	TGTGCCAGCAGCGCCAATACAGGGGATACTGAAGCTTTCTTT
.	TRBV1	TRBJ2-3	.	CTSSQVNSGSTDTQYF	TGCACCAGCAGCCAAGTTAATAGCGGGAGCACAGATACGCAGTATTTT
.	TRBV5-6	TRBJ2-3	.	CASSLINNRIRDLQYF	TGTGCCAGCAGCTTGATAAATAATCGAATCCGGGACTTGCAGTATTTT
.	TRBV9	TRBJ2-7	.	CASSVAPDSSSYEQYF	TGTGCCAGCAGCGTAGCGCCGGACAGTAGCTCCTACGAGCAGTACTTC
.	TRBV27	TRBJ2-1	.	CASSPGPSPHNEQFF	TGTGCCAGCAGTCCCGGTCCTTCCCCCCACAATGAGCAGTTCTTC
.	TRBV6-1	TRBJ1-5	.	CASSEILGHKDF	TGTGCCAGCAGTGAAATCCTGGGACATAAAGATTTT
TRBD1	TRBV28	TRBJ1-3	once	CASRVRDRYSGNTIYF	TGTGCCAGCAGGGTCCGGGACAGATACTCTGGAAACACCATATATTTT
.	TRBV9	TRBJ1-1	once	CASSGWRNTEAFF	TGTGCCAGCAGCGGATGGAGGAACACTGAAGCTTTCTTT
TRBD1	TRBV18	TRBJ2-2	.	CASSPRGDRTGELFF	TGTGCCAGCTCACCACGGGGGGACAGGACCGGGGAGCTGTTTTTT
.	TRBV18	TRBJ2-2	.	CASSPSRTKNTGELFF	TGTGCCAGCTCACCCAGTCGGACTAAGAACACCGGGGAGCTGTTTTTT
.	TRBV5-4	TRBJ2-1	.	CASSRTGTSNNEQFF	TGTGCCAGCAGCCGTACAGGGACCTCAAACAATGAGCAGTTCTTC
TRBD1	TRBV4-2	TRBJ1-1	once	CASSPRNRGFGTEAFF	TGTGCCAGCAGCCCACGGAACAGGGGTTTTGGCACTGAAGCTTTCTTT
TRBD2	TRBV19	TRBJ2-2	.	CASSRLAGGYTGELFF	TGTGCCAGTAGTAGACTAGCGGGAGGGTACACCGGGGAGCTGTTTTTT
TRBD1	TRBV27	TRBJ2-7	.	CASSPLRGKSYEQYF	TGTGCCAGCAGTCCCCTCAGGGGGAAGAGTTACGAGCAGTACTTC
.	TRBV9	TRBJ2-7	few	CASSASGTHNAYEQYF	TGTGCCAGCAGCGCCTCCGGGACACACAACGCCTACGAGCAGTACTTC
TRBD2	TRBV7-9	TRBJ2-5	.	CASSLNRTLAGGQETQYF	TGTGCCAGCAGCTTAAACCGAACACTAGCGGGAGGGCAAGAGACCCAGTACTTC
TRBD2	TRBV10-3	TRBJ2-5	.	CAISDPTSGNETQYF	TGTGCCATCAGTGACCCGACTAGCGGGAACGAGACCCAGTACTTC
.	TRBV5-6	TRBJ1-5	.	CASSRKLAGDHQPQHF	TGTGCCAGCAGCCGGAAGCTGGCAGGGGACCATCAGCCCCAGCATTTT
TRBD1	TRBV15	TRBJ1-1	.	CATSRQGVGNTEAFF	TGTGCCACCAGCAGACAGGGGGTAGGGAACACTGAAGCTTTCTTT